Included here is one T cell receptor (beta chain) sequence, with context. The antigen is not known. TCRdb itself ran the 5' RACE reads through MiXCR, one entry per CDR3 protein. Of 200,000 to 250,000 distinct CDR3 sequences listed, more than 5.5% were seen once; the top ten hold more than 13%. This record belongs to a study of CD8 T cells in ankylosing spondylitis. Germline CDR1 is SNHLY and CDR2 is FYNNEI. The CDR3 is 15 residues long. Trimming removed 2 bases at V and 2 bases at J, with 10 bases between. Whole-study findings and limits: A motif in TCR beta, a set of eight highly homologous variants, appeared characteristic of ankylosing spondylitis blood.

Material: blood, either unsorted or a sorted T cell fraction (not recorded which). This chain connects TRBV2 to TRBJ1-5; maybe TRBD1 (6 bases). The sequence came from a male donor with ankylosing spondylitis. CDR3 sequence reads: CASSERGLGNQPQHF. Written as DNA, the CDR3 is TGTGCCAGCAGTGAAAGGGGGTTGGGCAATCAGCCCCAGCATTTT.